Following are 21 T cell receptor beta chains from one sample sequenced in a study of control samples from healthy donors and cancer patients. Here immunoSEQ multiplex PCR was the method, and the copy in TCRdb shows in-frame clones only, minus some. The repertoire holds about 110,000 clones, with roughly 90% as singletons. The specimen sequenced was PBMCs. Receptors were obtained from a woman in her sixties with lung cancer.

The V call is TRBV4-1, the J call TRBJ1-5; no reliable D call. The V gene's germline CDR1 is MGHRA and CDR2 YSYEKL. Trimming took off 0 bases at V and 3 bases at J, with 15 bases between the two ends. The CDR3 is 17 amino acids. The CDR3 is CASSQDPNVGFNQPQHF. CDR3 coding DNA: TGCGCCAGCAGCCAAGATCCGAACGTGGGATTCAATCAGCCCCAGCATTTT.

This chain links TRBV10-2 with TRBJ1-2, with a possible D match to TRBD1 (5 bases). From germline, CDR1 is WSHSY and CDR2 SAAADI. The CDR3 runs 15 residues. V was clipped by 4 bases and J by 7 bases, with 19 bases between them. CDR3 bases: TGCGCCAGCAGTGGAAGTCTTAGGGGCCCCATTGGCTACACCTTC. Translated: CASSGSLRGPIGYTF.

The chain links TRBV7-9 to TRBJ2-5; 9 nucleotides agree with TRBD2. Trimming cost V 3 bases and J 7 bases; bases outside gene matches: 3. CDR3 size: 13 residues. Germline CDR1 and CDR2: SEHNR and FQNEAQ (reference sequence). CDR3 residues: CASSLVLAGTQYF. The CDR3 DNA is TGTGCCAGCAGCTTGGTACTAGCGGGGACCCAGTACTTC.

CDR3 residues: CASSGTDNEQYF. The CDR3 coding sequence is TGTGCCAGCAGCGGAACGGACAACGAGCAGTACTTC. This rearrangement joins TRBV6-2 or TRBV6-3 to TRBJ2-7; TRBD1 might be the D (5 bases). V dropped 6 bases and J dropped 5 bases, with 11 bases sitting between them. Germline CDR1 is MNHEY and CDR2 is SVGEGT. This CDR3 is built from 12 residues.

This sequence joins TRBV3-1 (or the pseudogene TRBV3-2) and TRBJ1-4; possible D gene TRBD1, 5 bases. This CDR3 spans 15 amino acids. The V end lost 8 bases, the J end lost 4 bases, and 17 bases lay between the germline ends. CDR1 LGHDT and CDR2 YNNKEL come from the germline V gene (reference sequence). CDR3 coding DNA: TGTGCCAGCGCCGGAGGGCAGGGCTTTAATGAAAAACTGTTTTTT. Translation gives CASAGGQGFNEKLFF.

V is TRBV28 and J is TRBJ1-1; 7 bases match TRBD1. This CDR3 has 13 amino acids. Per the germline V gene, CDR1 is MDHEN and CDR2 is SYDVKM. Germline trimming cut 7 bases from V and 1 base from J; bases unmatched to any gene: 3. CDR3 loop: CASTGTANTEAFF. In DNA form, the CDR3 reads TGTGCCAGCACGGGGACAGCGAACACTGAAGCTTTCTTT. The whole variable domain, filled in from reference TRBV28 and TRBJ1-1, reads DVKVTQSSRYLVKRTGEKVFLECVQDMDHENMFWYRQDPGLGLRLIYFSYDVKMKEKGDIPEGYSVSREKKERFSLILESASTNQTSMYLCASTGTANTEAFFGQGTRLTVV.

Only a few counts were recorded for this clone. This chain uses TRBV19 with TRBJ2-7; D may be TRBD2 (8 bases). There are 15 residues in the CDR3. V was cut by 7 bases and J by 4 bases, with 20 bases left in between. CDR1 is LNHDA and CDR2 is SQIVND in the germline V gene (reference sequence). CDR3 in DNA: TGTGCCAGTAAGCGGGAGAGGGGGCGAGCTTACGAGCAGTACTTC. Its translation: CASKRERGRAYEQYF.

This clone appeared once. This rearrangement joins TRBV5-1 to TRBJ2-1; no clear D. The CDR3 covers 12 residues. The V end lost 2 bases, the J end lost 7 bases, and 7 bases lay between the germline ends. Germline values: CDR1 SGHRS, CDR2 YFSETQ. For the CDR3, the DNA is TGCGCCAGCAGCTTATCTTTTAATGAGCAGTTCTTC. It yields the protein CASSLSFNEQFF.

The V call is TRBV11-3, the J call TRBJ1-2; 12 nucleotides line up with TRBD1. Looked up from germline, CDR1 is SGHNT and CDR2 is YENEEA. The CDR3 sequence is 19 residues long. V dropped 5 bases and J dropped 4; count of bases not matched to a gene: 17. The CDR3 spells CASSANFGTGGAGFYGYTF. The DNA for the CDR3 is TGTGCCAGCAGCGCCAATTTTGGGACAGGGGGCGCGGGCTTCTATGGCTACACCTTC. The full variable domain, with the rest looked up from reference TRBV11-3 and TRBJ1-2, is EAGVVQSPRYKIIEKKQPVAFWCNPISGHNTLYWYLQNLGQGPELLIRYENEEAVDDSQLPKDRFSAERLKGVDSTLKIQPAELGDSAVYLCASSANFGTGGAGFYGYTFGSGTRLTVV.

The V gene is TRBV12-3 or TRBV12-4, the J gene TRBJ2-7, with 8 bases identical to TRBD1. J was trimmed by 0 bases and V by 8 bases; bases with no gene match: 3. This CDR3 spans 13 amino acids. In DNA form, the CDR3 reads TGTGCCAGCTGGACAGGGACCTCCTACGAGCAGTACTTC. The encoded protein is CASWTGTSYEQYF.

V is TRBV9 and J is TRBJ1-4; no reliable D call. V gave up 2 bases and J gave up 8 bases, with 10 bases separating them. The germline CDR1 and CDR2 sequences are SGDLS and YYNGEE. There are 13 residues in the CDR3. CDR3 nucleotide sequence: TGTGCCAGCAGCGTGGGCTCGGACGAAAAACTGTTTTTT. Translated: CASSVGSDEKLFF.

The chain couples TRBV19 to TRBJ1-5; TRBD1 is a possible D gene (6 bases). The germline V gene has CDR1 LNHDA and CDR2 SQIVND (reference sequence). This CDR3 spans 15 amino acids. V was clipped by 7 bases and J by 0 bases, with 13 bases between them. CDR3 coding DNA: TGTGCCAGTATTCGGGACATCTCTAGCAATCAGCCCCAGCATTTT. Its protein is CASIRDISSNQPQHF.

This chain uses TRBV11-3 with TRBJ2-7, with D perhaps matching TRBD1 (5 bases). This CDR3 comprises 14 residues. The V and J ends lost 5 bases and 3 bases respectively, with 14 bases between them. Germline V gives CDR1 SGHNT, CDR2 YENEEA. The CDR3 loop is CASSPQTVNYEQYF. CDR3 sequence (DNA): TGTGCCAGCAGCCCTCAGACAGTTAACTACGAGCAGTACTTC. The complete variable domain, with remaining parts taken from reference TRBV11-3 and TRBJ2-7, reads EAGVVQSPRYKIIEKKQPVAFWCNPISGHNTLYWYLQNLGQGPELLIRYENEEAVDDSQLPKDRFSAERLKGVDSTLKIQPAELGDSAVYLCASSPQTVNYEQYFGPGTRLTVT.

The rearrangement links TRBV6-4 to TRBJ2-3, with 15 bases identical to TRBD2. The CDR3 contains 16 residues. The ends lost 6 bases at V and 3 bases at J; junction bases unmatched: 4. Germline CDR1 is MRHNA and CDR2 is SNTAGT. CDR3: CASSNGLAGGTDTQYF. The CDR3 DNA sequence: TGTGCCAGCAGCAACGGACTAGCGGGGGGGACAGATACGCAGTATTTT.

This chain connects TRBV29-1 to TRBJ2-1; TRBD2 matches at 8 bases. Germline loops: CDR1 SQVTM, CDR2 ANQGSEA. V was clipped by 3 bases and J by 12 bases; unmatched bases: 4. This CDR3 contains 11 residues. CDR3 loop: CSVEVTSAQFF. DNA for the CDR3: TGCAGCGTTGAGGTGACTAGCGCGCAGTTCTTC.

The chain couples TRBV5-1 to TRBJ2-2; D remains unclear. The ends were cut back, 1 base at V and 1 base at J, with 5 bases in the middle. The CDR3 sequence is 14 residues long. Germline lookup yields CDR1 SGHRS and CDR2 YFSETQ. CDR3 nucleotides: TGCGCCAGCAGCTTGTCTGTGAACACCGGGGAGCTGTTTTTT. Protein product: CASSLSVNTGELFF.

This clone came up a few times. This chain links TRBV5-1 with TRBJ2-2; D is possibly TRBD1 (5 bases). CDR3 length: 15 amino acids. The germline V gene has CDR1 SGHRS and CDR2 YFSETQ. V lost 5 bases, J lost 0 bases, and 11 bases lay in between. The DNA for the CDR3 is TGCGCCAGCAGTCGGACACTTACGAACACCGGGGAGCTGTTTTTT. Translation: CASSRTLTNTGELFF.

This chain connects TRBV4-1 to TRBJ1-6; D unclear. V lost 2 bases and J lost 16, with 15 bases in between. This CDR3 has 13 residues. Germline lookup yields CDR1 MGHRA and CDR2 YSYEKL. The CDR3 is CASSQLEPRPLHF. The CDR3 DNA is TGCGCCAGCAGCCAACTAGAACCCCGACCTCTCCACTTT.

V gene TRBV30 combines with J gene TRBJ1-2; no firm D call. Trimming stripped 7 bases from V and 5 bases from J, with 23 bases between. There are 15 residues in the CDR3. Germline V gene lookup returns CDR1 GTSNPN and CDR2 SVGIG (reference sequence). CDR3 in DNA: TGTGCCTCAGGAGGTTCCGACGGAGGAGGGTATGGCTACACCTTC. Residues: CASGGSDGGGYGYTF. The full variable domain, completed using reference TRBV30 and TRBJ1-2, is SQTIHQWPATLVQPVGSPLSLECTVEGTSNPNLYWYRQAAGRGLQLLFYSVGIGQISSEVPQNLSASRPQDRQFILSSKKLLLSDSGFYLCASGGSDGGGYGYTFGSGTRLTVV.

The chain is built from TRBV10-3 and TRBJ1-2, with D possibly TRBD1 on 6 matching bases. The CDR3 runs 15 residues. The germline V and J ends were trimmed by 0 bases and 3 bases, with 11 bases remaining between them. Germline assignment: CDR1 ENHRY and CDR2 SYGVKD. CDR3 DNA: TGTGCCATCAGTGAGTCCAAGGACAGCTACTATGGCTACACCTTC. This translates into CAISESKDSYYGYTF.

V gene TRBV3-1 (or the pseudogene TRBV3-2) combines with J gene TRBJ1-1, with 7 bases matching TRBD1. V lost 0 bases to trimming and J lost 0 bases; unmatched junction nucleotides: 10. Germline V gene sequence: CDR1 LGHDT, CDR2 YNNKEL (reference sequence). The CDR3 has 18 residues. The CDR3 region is CASSQESGQPPLNTEAFF. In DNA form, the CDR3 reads TGTGCCAGCAGCCAAGAATCGGGACAGCCTCCCTTGAACACTGAAGCTTTCTTT.